This T cell receptor (beta chain) is drawn from a study of control samples from healthy donors and cancer patients. The CDR3 spans 15 residues. The germline V gene encodes CDR1 SGHAT and CDR2 FQNNGV. V shed 6 bases and J 0 bases; nucleotides not matched to a gene: 7. Profiled with immunoSEQ multiplex PCR; TCRdb holds only in-frame clones, not every one. The sample has about 59,000 clones; around 90% are singletons. This sequence was found in a man aged 35 to 55 with colorectal cancer. Input material: PBMCs. This sequence joins TRBV11-2 and TRBJ1-2, with 7 bases lining up with TRBD1. This CDR3 reads CASRAAGTANYGYTF. The CDR3 coding sequence is TGTGCCAGCAGAGCTGCTGGGACAGCTAACTATGGCTACACCTTC.